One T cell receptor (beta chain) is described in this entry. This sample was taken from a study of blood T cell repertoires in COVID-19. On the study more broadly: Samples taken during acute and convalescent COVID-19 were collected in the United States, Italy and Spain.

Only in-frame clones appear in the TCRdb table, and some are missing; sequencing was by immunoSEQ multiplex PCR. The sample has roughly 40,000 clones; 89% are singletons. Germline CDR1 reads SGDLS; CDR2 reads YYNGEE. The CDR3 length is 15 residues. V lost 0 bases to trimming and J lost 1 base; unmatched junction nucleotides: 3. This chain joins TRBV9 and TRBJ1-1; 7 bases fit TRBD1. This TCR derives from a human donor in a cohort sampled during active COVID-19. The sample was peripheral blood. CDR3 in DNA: TGTGCCAGCAGCGTAGGCCCAGGGGGGAACACTGAAGCTTTCTTT. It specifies CASSVGPGGNTEAFF.